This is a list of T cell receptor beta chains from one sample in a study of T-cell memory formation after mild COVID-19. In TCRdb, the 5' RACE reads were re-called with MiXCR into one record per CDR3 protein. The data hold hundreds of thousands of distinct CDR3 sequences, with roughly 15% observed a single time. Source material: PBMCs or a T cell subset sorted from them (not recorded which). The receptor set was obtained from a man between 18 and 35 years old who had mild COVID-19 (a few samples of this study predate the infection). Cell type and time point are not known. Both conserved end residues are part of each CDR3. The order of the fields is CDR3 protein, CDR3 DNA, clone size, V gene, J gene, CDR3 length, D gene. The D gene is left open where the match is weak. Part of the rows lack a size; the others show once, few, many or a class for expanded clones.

CDR3: CASSHQAGGYSSGDTQYF
DNA: TGTGCCAGCAGCCACCAAGCGGGGGGGTACTCCTCAGGAGATACGCAGTATTTT
size: many
V: TRBV7-6
J: TRBJ2-3
length: 18
D: TRBD2

CDR3: CASSWVAGRQPQHF
DNA: TGTGCCAGCAGTTGGGTGGCAGGGAGACAGCCCCAGCATTTT
size: few
V: TRBV12-3/TRBV12-4
J: TRBJ1-5
length: 14
D: .

CDR3: CATSDEYLGPQHF
DNA: TGTGCCACCAGTGACGAGTACCTGGGGCCCCAGCATTTT
size: few
V: TRBV24-1
J: TRBJ1-5
length: 13
D: .

CDR3: CASSQISGDRAEAFF
DNA: TGCGCCAGCAGCCAAATTTCAGGGGACAGGGCTGAAGCTTTCTTT
size: few
V: TRBV4-1
J: TRBJ1-1
length: 15
D: TRBD1

CDR3: CASSPTADGYTF
DNA: TGTGCCAGCAGTCCCACAGCGGATGGCTACACCTTC
size: .
V: TRBV6-5
J: TRBJ1-2
length: 12
D: .

CDR3: CASSLHWTRTRDEQYF
DNA: TGTGCCAGCAGCTTACACTGGACTCGAACACGGGACGAGCAGTACTTC
size: .
V: TRBV3-1
J: TRBJ2-7
length: 16
D: .

CDR3: CSAFTGQGQPQHF
DNA: TGCAGTGCTTTTACAGGGCAGGGTCAGCCCCAGCATTTT
size: few
V: TRBV20-1
J: TRBJ1-5
length: 13
D: .

CDR3: CASSQGSRAFSETQYF
DNA: TGCGCCAGCAGCCAAGGCTCCAGGGCGTTTAGTGAGACCCAGTACTTC
size: many
V: TRBV4-1
J: TRBJ2-5
length: 16
D: .

CDR3: CASSPQGANTGELFF
DNA: TGTGCCAGCTCTCCCCAGGGAGCGAACACCGGGGAGCTGTTTTTT
size: .
V: TRBV18
J: TRBJ2-2
length: 15
D: .

CDR3: CSALRAPETEAFF
DNA: TGCAGTGCCCTCAGGGCGCCAGAGACTGAAGCTTTCTTT
size: few
V: TRBV20-1
J: TRBJ1-1
length: 13
D: .

CDR3: CATSRKLGGAAGELFF
DNA: TGTGCCACCAGCAGGAAGCTCGGGGGAGCGGCCGGGGAGCTGTTTTTT
size: few
V: TRBV15
J: TRBJ2-2
length: 16
D: .

CDR3: CASSAASTTNSPLHF
DNA: TGTGCCAGCAGCGCCGCATCGACCACTAATTCACCCCTCCACTTT
size: .
V: TRBV9
J: TRBJ1-6
length: 15
D: .

CDR3: CASSQQRQAPQGTQYF
DNA: TGTGCCAGCAGCCAACAACGCCAAGCGCCTCAGGGAACGCAGTATTTT
size: .
V: TRBV4-2
J: TRBJ2-3
length: 16
D: .

CDR3: CASSFVTSGGYNEQFF
DNA: TGTGCCAGCAGTTTCGTAACTAGCGGGGGTTACAATGAGCAGTTCTTC
size: .
V: TRBV28
J: TRBJ2-1
length: 16
D: TRBD2

CDR3: CATLARDTQYF
DNA: TGTGCCACCCTCGCCCGAGATACGCAGTATTTT
size: few
V: TRBV7-9
J: TRBJ2-3
length: 11
D: .

CDR3: CASERVNYGYTF
DNA: TGTGCCTCGGAAAGGGTTAACTATGGCTACACCTTC
size: .
V: TRBV2
J: TRBJ1-2
length: 12
D: .

CDR3: CASSLVGGAGAVSGNTIYF
DNA: TGTGCCAGCAGCTTAGTGGGGGGGGCAGGCGCTGTTTCTGGAAACACCATATATTTT
size: .
V: TRBV7-2
J: TRBJ1-3
length: 19
D: .

CDR3: CASSQRGIGTQYF
DNA: TGCGCCAGCAGCCAAAGGGGAATTGGGACCCAGTACTTC
size: few
V: TRBV4-1
J: TRBJ2-5
length: 13
D: .

CDR3: CASGRGQVWDYGYTF
DNA: TGTGCCAGCGGGCGAGGGCAGGTGTGGGACTATGGCTACACCTTC
size: many
V: TRBV7-2
J: TRBJ1-2
length: 15
D: .

CDR3: CASSFGRNTEAFF
DNA: TGTGCCAGCAGTTTCGGACGGAACACTGAAGCTTTCTTT
size: many
V: TRBV12-3/TRBV12-4
J: TRBJ1-1
length: 13
D: .

CDR3: CASIGQALAGIHEQFF
DNA: TGTGCCAGCATCGGACAGGCACTAGCGGGGATCCATGAGCAGTTCTTC
size: .
V: TRBV28
J: TRBJ2-1
length: 16
D: TRBD2

CDR3: CASKEGRDPGYTF
DNA: TGTGCCAGCAAAGAGGGCAGGGATCCTGGCTACACCTTC
size: .
V: TRBV7-9
J: TRBJ1-2
length: 13
D: .

CDR3: CASSPPGAGQQFF
DNA: TGTGCCAGCTCACCACCGGGGGCAGGGCAGCAGTTCTTC
size: many
V: TRBV18
J: TRBJ2-1
length: 13
D: .

CDR3: CASRRSQGRNEKLFF
DNA: TGTGCCAGCAGGAGGAGCCAGGGACGGAATGAAAAACTGTTTTTT
size: .
V: TRBV6-5
J: TRBJ1-4
length: 15
D: .

CDR3: CASSLRGGTEAFF
DNA: TGCGCCAGCAGCTTGCGTGGGGGCACTGAAGCTTTCTTT
size: .
V: TRBV5-1
J: TRBJ1-1
length: 13
D: .

CDR3: CASSFQGGGHLNTGELFF
DNA: TGTGCCAGCAGCTTCCAGGGGGGAGGACACCTCAACACCGGGGAGCTGTTTTTT
size: few
V: TRBV7-2
J: TRBJ2-2
length: 18
D: .

CDR3: CASRTGTSGGISQETQYF
DNA: TGTGCCAGCAGGACCGGGACTAGCGGGGGGATCAGCCAGGAGACCCAGTACTTC
size: .
V: TRBV7-9
J: TRBJ2-5
length: 18
D: TRBD2

CDR3: CASSFREHPSYNEQFF
DNA: TGTGCCAGCAGCTTTCGGGAACACCCCTCCTACAATGAGCAGTTCTTC
size: few
V: TRBV11-1
J: TRBJ2-1
length: 16
D: .

CDR3: CASSRAGGSYNEQFF
DNA: TGTGCCAGCAGCCGAGCGGGGGGGTCCTACAATGAGCAGTTCTTC
size: many
V: TRBV7-2
J: TRBJ2-1
length: 15
D: TRBD2

CDR3: CASSLSLAARSLRTDTQYF
DNA: TGTGCCAGCAGTTTAAGTCTAGCGGCCCGATCATTACGCACAGATACGCAGTATTTT
size: .
V: TRBV28
J: TRBJ2-3
length: 19
D: TRBD2

CDR3: CASSPHLEGNTIYF
DNA: TGTGCCAGCAGCCCTCATCTCGAAGGAAACACCATATATTTT
size: many
V: TRBV5-5
J: TRBJ1-3
length: 14
D: .

CDR3: CASSQAGGGALNIQYF
DNA: TGTGCCAGCAGCCAAGCGGGCGGGGGGGCCCTGAACATTCAGTACTTC
size: .
V: TRBV3-1
J: TRBJ2-4
length: 16
D: TRBD2

CDR3: CASGQGAYGYTF
DNA: TGTGCCAGCGGACAGGGAGCCTATGGCTACACCTTC
size: .
V: TRBV2
J: TRBJ1-2
length: 12
D: TRBD1

CDR3: CSARVSAGAEQFF
DNA: TGCAGTGCAAGAGTCTCGGCAGGAGCTGAGCAGTTCTTC
size: many
V: TRBV20-1
J: TRBJ2-1
length: 13
D: .

CDR3: CASSYRDRYNEQFF
DNA: TGTGCCAGCAGCTACCGGGACAGATACAATGAGCAGTTCTTC
size: .
V: TRBV5-8
J: TRBJ2-1
length: 14
D: TRBD1

CDR3: CASSPFTTNEQFF
DNA: TGTGCCAGCAGTCCCTTCACCACCAATGAGCAGTTCTTC
size: .
V: TRBV12-3/TRBV12-4
J: TRBJ2-1
length: 13
D: .

CDR3: CASSASFQETQYF
DNA: TGTGCCAGCAGCGCTAGTTTTCAAGAGACCCAGTACTTC
size: .
V: TRBV11-3
J: TRBJ2-5
length: 13
D: .

CDR3: CSATGWGTEAFF
DNA: TGCAGTGCTACAGGGTGGGGCACTGAAGCTTTCTTT
size: .
V: TRBV20-1
J: TRBJ1-1
length: 12
D: .

CDR3: CASTQEGSGANVLTF
DNA: TGTGCCAGCACCCAAGAAGGTTCTGGGGCCAACGTCCTGACTTTC
size: few
V: TRBV2
J: TRBJ2-6
length: 15
D: .

CDR3: CASILRGDRGPEAFF
DNA: TGTGCCAGCATCCTAAGGGGCGACAGGGGGCCTGAAGCTTTCTTT
size: few
V: TRBV28
J: TRBJ1-1
length: 15
D: TRBD1

CDR3: CASSFQGTGAETQYF
DNA: TGTGCCAGCAGCTTTCAGGGGACCGGGGCAGAGACCCAGTACTTC
size: few
V: TRBV7-2
J: TRBJ2-5
length: 15
D: .

CDR3: CSASFPGQGTYEQYF
DNA: TGCAGTGCTAGCTTTCCGGGACAGGGTACCTACGAGCAGTACTTC
size: .
V: TRBV20-1
J: TRBJ2-7
length: 15
D: TRBD1

CDR3: CASSLPRGETEAFF
DNA: TGCGCCAGCAGCCTGCCCCGGGGTGAGACTGAAGCTTTCTTT
size: .
V: TRBV5-1
J: TRBJ1-1
length: 14
D: .

CDR3: CASSLALGGASDTQYF
DNA: TGTGCCAGCAGCTTAGCGCTAGGGGGCGCATCCGATACGCAGTATTTT
size: .
V: TRBV7-9
J: TRBJ2-3
length: 16
D: TRBD1

CDR3: CASSLWDTEAFF
DNA: TGTGCCAGCAGCTTGTGGGACACTGAAGCTTTCTTT
size: few
V: TRBV5-6
J: TRBJ1-1
length: 12
D: .

CDR3: CASGTHRETQYF
DNA: TGTGCCAGCGGGACCCACCGGGAGACCCAGTACTTC
size: few
V: TRBV7-2
J: TRBJ2-5
length: 12
D: .

CDR3: CASSVTDRRATNEKLFF
DNA: TGCGCCAGCAGCGTGACGGACAGACGTGCAACTAATGAAAAACTGTTTTTT
size: .
V: TRBV5-1
J: TRBJ1-4
length: 17
D: .

CDR3: CASNPEGGSSYNEQFF
DNA: TGTGCCAGCAACCCTGAGGGGGGAAGCTCCTACAATGAGCAGTTCTTC
size: few
V: TRBV6-4
J: TRBJ2-1
length: 16
D: .

CDR3: CASSSLTSPQETQYF
DNA: TGCGCCAGCAGCTCCCTGACATCTCCTCAAGAGACCCAGTACTTC
size: few
V: TRBV5-1
J: TRBJ2-5
length: 15
D: .

CDR3: CASSNRAFNEKLFF
DNA: TGTGCCAGCAGCAACAGGGCCTTTAATGAAAAACTGTTTTTT
size: few
V: TRBV2
J: TRBJ1-4
length: 14
D: .

CDR3: CASSFSARGGNGNTIYF
DNA: TGCGCCAGCAGCTTTTCCGCCCGGGGAGGAAATGGAAACACCATATATTTT
size: few
V: TRBV5-1
J: TRBJ1-3
length: 17
D: .

CDR3: CASSLGFHGQRETQYF
DNA: TGCGCCAGCAGCTTGGGCTTCCACGGACAGCGGGAGACCCAGTACTTC
size: .
V: TRBV5-1
J: TRBJ2-5
length: 16
D: .

CDR3: CAISESISGEWYNEQFF
DNA: TGTGCCATCAGTGAGTCGATTTCCGGGGAGTGGTACAATGAGCAGTTCTTC
size: .
V: TRBV10-3
J: TRBJ2-1
length: 17
D: .